Presented here are 23 T cell receptor beta chains from one specimen sequenced in a study of human T cells and chemical hapten exposure. Time point meaning: patch test 1, 2 weeks after DPC sensitization. Indicated treatment: therapeutic diphenylcyclopropenone sensitization with weekly scalp DPC. TCRdb independently ran MiXCR on the RACE reads; one entry per CDR3 protein. The sample carries 300,000 to 350,000 distinct CDR3 sequences, 5.5% to 8% recorded once. Specimen: whole blood, collected in connection with sensitization to the hapten diphenylcyclopropenone (DPC). The source of these receptors is a woman aged 18-30 years with alopecia areata. Some clones in this sample may be carry-over from other donors' samples.

At least ten counts were recorded for this clonotype. This chain connects TRBV24-1 to TRBJ2-3; D remains unclear. Germline V gene data show CDR1 as KGHDR and CDR2 as SFDVKD. Trimming left V 5 bases short and J 5 bases short, with 10 bases between. This CDR3 region has 13 residues. The CDR3 reads CATSAGSLDTQYF. The CDR3 nucleotides read TGTGCCACCAGTGCCGGGTCCTTAGATACGCAGTATTTT.

This clonotype was observed many times. The CDR3 DNA is TGTGCCAGCAGCTTAGGTGGACAGCACACAGATACGCAGTATTTT. Its protein is CASSLGGQHTDTQYF. The chain joins TRBV11-3 to TRBJ2-3; D is possibly TRBD1 (6 bases). CDR3 length: 15 residues. The V gene's germline CDR1 is SGHNT and CDR2 YENEEA. V was cut by 1 base and J by 2 bases, with 10 bases left in between.

This clonotype has ten or more counts. The chain couples TRBV4-3 to TRBJ2-7, with D possibly being TRBD1 (5 bases). The CDR3 spans 12 residues. The germline V gene encodes CDR1 LGHNA and CDR2 YSLEER. V lost 5 bases and J 6 bases, leaving 11 bases between the germline ends. The CDR3 DNA reads TGCGCCAGCAGCGCAGACGACAGCGAGCAGTACTTC. Translation gives CASSADDSEQYF.

This clonotype appeared a few times. V gene TRBV6-1 combines with J gene TRBJ2-6; the D is unclear. Trimming removed 6 bases at V and 5 bases at J, with 23 bases between. The CDR3 consists of 18 residues. Germline lookup yields CDR1 MNHNS and CDR2 SASEGT. CDR3 nucleotide sequence: TGTGCCAGCAGGCATCCGACATTCGTGCGCGACAGGGCCAACGTCCTGACTTTC. Amino acids: CASRHPTFVRDRANVLTF.

The genes are TRBV6-5 and TRBJ2-3; D gene ambiguous. The CDR3 sequence is 14 residues long. Germline V CDR1 and CDR2: MNHEY, SVGAGI. V was clipped by 2 bases and J by 2 bases, with 8 bases between them. The chain's CDR3 is CASSYRQTTDTQYF. Here the CDR3 DNA reads TGTGCCAGCAGTTACCGGCAGACCACAGATACGCAGTATTTT.

In DNA form, the CDR3 reads TGTGCCAGCAGCTTGTTGACAGGGCCACCCCTCCACTTT. Its protein is CASSLLTGPPLHF. The genes are TRBV7-2 and TRBJ1-6, with 7 bases matching TRBD1. The CDR3 covers 13 residues. Losses at the gene ends were 3 bases for V and 11 bases for J; bases not matched to a gene: 4. Per the germline V gene, CDR1 is SGHTA and CDR2 is FQGNSA.

The table lists this clonotype with a few counts. The chain has TRBV5-6 and TRBJ1-6; no definite D call. The CDR3 is 12 residues long. The germline gives CDR1 SGHDT, CDR2 YYEEEE. V was clipped by 6 bases and J by 10 bases, with 11 bases between them. The CDR3 reads CASTTRESPLHF. CDR3 bases: TGTGCCAGCACCACACGGGAATCACCCCTCCACTTT.

This clonotype was detected only a few times. The chain has TRBV28 and TRBJ2-7, with 9 bases that match TRBD1. This CDR3 contains 14 residues. CDR1 is MDHEN and CDR2 is SYDVKM in the germline V gene. Trimming took 6 bases from V and 2 from J; bases not matched to a gene: 5. The CDR3 DNA reads as TGTGCCAGCAGGCCCCGACAGGGGGCCTACGAGCAGTACTTC. It encodes CASRPRQGAYEQYF. The whole variable domain, filled in from reference TRBV28 and TRBJ2-7, reads DVKVTQSSRYLVKRTGEKVFLECVQDMDHENMFWYRQDPGLGLRLIYFSYDVKMKEKGDIPEGYSVSREKKERFSLILESASTNQTSMYLCASRPRQGAYEQYFGPGTRLTVT.

The chain recombines TRBV6-2 or TRBV6-3 with TRBJ2-1, with TRBD2 matching 7 bases. Germline V CDR1 and CDR2: MNHEY, SVGEGT. There are 16 residues in the CDR3. Trimming took 2 bases from V and 0 from J; bases not matched to a gene: 4. CDR3 DNA: TGTGCCAGCAGTTACGGTGTAGCGGGCTCCTACAATGAGCAGTTCTTC. Protein sequence: CASSYGVAGSYNEQFF.

In its sample, this clonotype was seen many times. The V call is TRBV6-1, the J call TRBJ2-7; D is perhaps TRBD1 (6 bases). Germline CDR1 MNHNS, CDR2 SASEGT. Between the trimmed V and J ends, which lost 4 bases and 3 bases, there was a span of 13 bases. The CDR3 loop spans 14 amino acids. The CDR3 region has the DNA TGTGCCAGCAGTGGCAGGGGATCGGGCTACGAGCAGTACTTC. The encoded protein is CASSGRGSGYEQYF.

This rearrangement joins TRBV6-5 to TRBJ2-4; D unresolved. The germline V and J ends were trimmed by 3 bases and 7 bases, with 4 bases remaining between them. Germline V gene data show CDR1 as MNHEY and CDR2 as SVGAGI. This CDR3 spans 11 amino acids. The CDR3 sequence: CASSYGNIQYF. CDR3 in DNA: TGTGCCAGCAGTTATGGCAACATTCAGTACTTC.

There are many counts of this clonotype. The V gene is TRBV6-2 or TRBV6-3, the J gene TRBJ1-5; D uncertain. Germline V gene data show CDR1 as MNHEY and CDR2 as SVGEGT. Trimming stripped 5 bases from V and 3 bases from J, with 8 bases between. CDR3 length: 13 residues. CDR3 coding DNA: TGTGCCAGCAGTCGGGAAGTCAATCAGCCCCAGCATTTT. It specifies CASSREVNQPQHF.

The table lists this clonotype with many counts. V usage is TRBV20-1 and J usage is TRBJ1-1; D may be TRBD1 (6 bases). Germline CDR1 is DFQATT and CDR2 is SNEGSKA (reference sequence). This CDR3 contains 12 residues. The V gene lost 7 bases and the J gene lost 4 bases, with 13 bases spanning the gap. The CDR3 loop is CSERQASTEAFF. Here the CDR3 DNA reads TGCAGTGAAAGACAGGCAAGCACTGAAGCTTTCTTT.

This clonotype occurred many times. The chain is built from TRBV14 and TRBJ2-3; 9 bases fit TRBD1. Losses at the gene ends were 4 bases for V and 8 bases for J; bases not matched to a gene: 13. The CDR3 covers 16 residues. Germline CDR1 reads SGHDN; CDR2 reads FVKESK. The CDR3 bases are TGTGCCAGCAGCCCATCCCCGGGACAGGGTATGGGTACGCAGTATTTT. Translating it yields CASSPSPGQGMGTQYF.

The sample holds a few counts of this clonotype. CDR3 in DNA: TGTGCCAGCAGTGATTCAGGACTAGCCAAAAACATTCAGTACTTC. Translated, it gives CASSDSGLAKNIQYF. The chain uses TRBV2 and TRBJ2-4; tentatively, D is TRBD2 (5 bases). This CDR3 is 15 amino acids long. Deletions cut 3 bases from V and 0 bases from J, with 9 bases between. Germline assignment: CDR1 SNHLY and CDR2 FYNNEI.

This clonotype was counted many times. CDR3 sequence reads: CASSPWVRLIDTGELFF. Here the CDR3 DNA reads TGTGCCAGCAGTCCTTGGGTGAGGCTAATCGACACCGGGGAGCTGTTTTTT. The rearrangement joins TRBV28 to TRBJ2-2; D unclear. Trimming stripped 5 bases from V and 3 bases from J, with 19 bases between. The germline gives CDR1 MDHEN, CDR2 SYDVKM. The CDR3 has 17 amino acids.

This clonotype was detected a few times. The V call is TRBV4-2, the J call TRBJ2-3, with unresolved D. CDR1 LGHNA and CDR2 YNFKEQ come from the germline V gene. This CDR3 comprises 14 residues. V was clipped by 0 bases and J by 3 bases, with 7 bases between them. CDR3 nucleotides: TGTGCCAGCAGCCAAGACCAACGGACAGATACGCAGTATTTT. This encodes CASSQDQRTDTQYF.

Ten or more counts support this clonotype. The rearrangement uses TRBV5-1 and TRBJ2-3, with unresolved D. The V end lost 0 bases, the J end lost 5 bases, and 13 bases lay between the germline ends. Germline V CDR1 and CDR2: SGHRS, YFSETQ. The CDR3 contains 15 residues. The CDR3 here is CASSLGASVVDTQYF. CDR3 sequence (DNA): TGCGCCAGCAGCTTGGGAGCAAGCGTGGTAGATACGCAGTATTTT.

This chain uses TRBV18 with TRBJ1-2; D unclear. The germline gives CDR1 KGHSH, CDR2 LQKENI. CDR3 size: 12 residues. Between the trimmed V and J ends, which lost 3 bases and 7 bases, there was a span of 9 bases. The CDR3 DNA follows: TGTGCCAGCTCACCTCGTTCGGGTGGCTACACCTTC. Encoded protein: CASSPRSGGYTF.

This clonotype was detected only a few times. CDR3 DNA sequence: TGTGCCAGCAGCTCTTACCAGGGATTAGCCAAAAACATTCAGTACTTC. Amino acid sequence: CASSSYQGLAKNIQYF. This chain connects TRBV5-4 to TRBJ2-4, with D possibly being TRBD1 (5 bases). The germline V gene encodes CDR1 SGHNT and CDR2 YYREEE (reference sequence). The V gene lost 3 bases and the J gene lost 0 bases, with 13 bases spanning the gap. There are 16 residues in the CDR3.

For this clonotype: A much larger clone lies one base from this, so it may be a read error. This chain uses TRBV3-1 with TRBJ2-1, with 9 bases that match TRBD2. Near its end, the DNA agrees better with TRBJ2-7, so the J call may be wrong. In germline, CDR1 is LGHDT, CDR2 YNNKEL (reference sequence). The CDR3 has 15 residues. CDR3 in amino acids: CASSQGSGGLDEQYF. CDR3 sequence (DNA): TGTGCCAGCAGCCAAGGAAGCGGGGGGCTGGATGAGCAGTACTTC.

This clonotype was seen a handful of times. This sequence joins TRBV20-1 and TRBJ1-1, with TRBD1 matching 7 bases. The V gene end was trimmed by 0 bases and the J gene end by 3 bases; junction bases not matched to a gene: 16. There are 18 residues in the CDR3. Germline CDR1 is DFQATT and CDR2 is SNEGSKA (reference sequence). The CDR3 coding sequence is TGCAGTGCTAGAGATCCCGCACAGGGGAATGGTTCCGACACTGAAGCTTTCTTT. This codes for CSARDPAQGNGSDTEAFF.

This clonotype has more than one count but fewer than ten. This chain joins TRBV29-1 and TRBJ2-7; no firm D call. The CDR3 contains 12 residues. The germline CDR1 and CDR2 sequences are SQVTM and ANQGSEA. V lost 3 bases and J 7 bases, leaving 13 bases between the germline ends. In DNA form, the CDR3 reads TGCAGCGTTGAGAGACCTATTGGGGAGCAGTACTTC. This translates into CSVERPIGEQYF.